This TCR beta chain was recovered during a study of control samples from healthy donors and cancer patients. This table comes from immunoSEQ multiplex PCR, and its TCRdb copy is limited to in-frame clones, with some not included. The sample yields around 120,000 clones, 80% to 90% seen once. The CDR3 is made up of 16 amino acids. The V and J ends lost 0 bases and 0 bases respectively, with 9 bases between them. Germline-derived CDR1 and CDR2 are LGHDT and YNNKEL (reference sequence). This receptor was obtained from a woman in her forties or fifties with colorectal cancer. V and J are TRBV3-1 (or the pseudogene TRBV3-2) and TRBJ2-1; D tentatively fits TRBD1 or TRBD2 (5 bases each). The sample taken for sequencing was PBMCs. The CDR3 spells CASSQERDASYNEQFF. CDR3 coding DNA: TGTGCCAGCAGCCAAGAAAGGGACGCCTCCTACAATGAGCAGTTCTTC.